This TCR beta chain was documented in a study of blood T cell repertoires in COVID-19. Symptom resolution, clearance, or two negative PCRs marked the recovered donors of Cohort 3. Germline-derived CDR1 and CDR2 are ENHRY and SYGVKD. Trimming at V came to 0 bases and at J to 3 bases, leaving 2 bases not matched to a gene. CDR3 length equals 14 residues. Assay: immunoSEQ multiplex PCR; the TCRdb copy retains only in-frame clones and omits some. The sample holds fewer than 300,000 clones, about 89% seen once. This clone was observed a single time. V usage is TRBV10-3 and J usage is TRBJ2-7; TRBD1 aligns across 7 bases. The TCR originated in a middle-aged man who had recovered from COVID-19. The specimen sequenced was PBMCs or T cells enriched from blood (not recorded which). In nucleotides, the CDR3 is TGTGCCATCAGTGAGTCCGGGACAGACTACGAGCAGTACTTC. Translating it yields CAISESGTDYEQYF.